The 10 T cell receptor beta chains presented below share a single source sample, sequenced in a study of spatial heterogeneity in lung cancer. MiXCR was run by TCRdb on the 5' RACE reads, yielding one entry per CDR3 protein. The table shows tens of thousands of distinct CDR3 sequences, with 4.5% to 7% occurring only once. Noted time point: sample taken at primary tumor resection. The sample consisted of PBMCs, taken at surgery. The receptors originated from a male donor with early-stage non-small cell lung cancer.

The chain combines TRBV10-3 with TRBJ2-7; the match to TRBD1 covers 12 bases. There are 15 residues in the CDR3. Germline lookup yields CDR1 ENHRY and CDR2 SYGVKD. V lost 2 bases to trimming and J lost 7 bases; unmatched junction nucleotides: 6. CDR3 sequence reads: CAISERGDRGQEQYF. In nucleotides, the CDR3 is TGTGCCATCAGTGAGCGGGGGGACAGGGGGCAAGAGCAGTACTTC.

This clonotype was seen at least ten times. This CDR3 reads CASSTTEGETQYF. The CDR3 bases are TGTGCCAGCTCAACCACTGAGGGTGAGACCCAGTACTTC. The chain joins TRBV18 to TRBJ2-5; D may be TRBD2 (5 bases). The CDR3 contains 13 residues. Germline V CDR1 and CDR2: KGHSH, LQKENI. V lost 5 bases, J lost 5 bases, and 12 bases lay in between.

This clonotype was found many times. The rearrangement uses TRBV28 and TRBJ2-5, with D unresolved. V was cut by 7 bases and J by 0 bases, with 12 bases left in between. The CDR3 totals 14 residues. Germline lookup yields CDR1 MDHEN and CDR2 SYDVKM. The CDR3 protein is CASNLQTYQETQYF. The CDR3 coding sequence is TGTGCCAGCAACCTACAGACCTACCAAGAGACCCAGTACTTC. Supplemented by reference TRBV28 and TRBJ2-5, the full variable domain reads DVKVTQSSRYLVKRTGEKVFLECVQDMDHENMFWYRQDPGLGLRLIYFSYDVKMKEKGDIPEGYSVSREKKERFSLILESASTNQTSMYLCASNLQTYQETQYFGPGTRLLVL.

This clonotype was recorded at least ten times. The chain joins TRBV19 to TRBJ2-7; 7 bases line up with TRBD2. Germline V gives CDR1 LNHDA, CDR2 SQIVND (reference sequence). Trimming cost V 4 bases and J 3 bases; bases outside gene matches: 9. The CDR3 has 15 residues. The chain's CDR3 is CASSTTSQPFYEQYF. The CDR3 bases are TGTGCCAGTAGTACGACTAGCCAGCCCTTCTACGAGCAGTACTTC.

The sample holds many counts of this clonotype. The rearrangement links TRBV28 to TRBJ2-3, with 10 positions matching TRBD1. The V gene end was trimmed by 3 bases and the J gene end by 2 bases; junction bases not matched to a gene: 2. The CDR3 has 15 amino acids. CDR1 and CDR2 from the germline V gene are MDHEN and SYDVKM. CDR3: CASSFGTGATDTQYF. The DNA for the CDR3 is TGTGCCAGCAGTTTCGGGACAGGGGCCACAGATACGCAGTATTTT.

This clonotype was observed many times. The chain combines TRBV7-8 with TRBJ2-1; 11 bases align to TRBD1. After removal of 5 bases from V and 10 bases from J, the junction contained 7 bases not matched to a gene. CDR3 size: 14 residues. Germline loops: CDR1 SGHVS, CDR2 FQNEAQ. CDR3 in amino acids: CASSLRTGGREQFF. CDR3 sequence (DNA): TGTGCCAGCAGCCTCCGGACAGGGGGCAGAGAGCAGTTCTTC.

At least ten counts were recorded for this clonotype. The rearrangement links TRBV20-1 to TRBJ2-7, with D perhaps matching TRBD1 (5 bases). The V end lost 3 bases, the J end lost 7 bases, and 16 bases lay between the germline ends. Germline assignment: CDR1 DFQATT and CDR2 SNEGSKA (reference sequence). The CDR3 runs to 13 residues. For the CDR3, the DNA is TGCAGTGCTAGTTGGGGCCAAGCCACTGAGCAGTACTTC. This codes for CSASWGQATEQYF.

This clonotype was seen repeatedly, ten times or more. The rearrangement uses TRBV5-1 and TRBJ2-7; no reliable D call. V was shortened by 0 bases and J by 5 bases, with 15 bases between the two germline ends. The CDR3 extends over 15 amino acids. The germline gives CDR1 SGHRS, CDR2 YFSETQ. The CDR3 bases are TGCGCCAGCAGCTTGGCCAACCCGGGTATCCACGAGCAGTACTTC. Its translation: CASSLANPGIHEQYF. Combining the CDR3 with reference TRBV5-1 and TRBJ2-7 gives the whole variable domain KAGVTQTPRYLIKTRGQQVTLSCSPISGHRSVSWYQQTPGQGLQFLFEYFSETQRNKGNFPGRFSGRQFSNSRSEMNVSTLELGDSALYLCASSLANPGIHEQYFGPGTRLTVT.

This clonotype was counted only a few times. The CDR3 loop reads CASSLGQGAGKLFF. The CDR3 DNA reads as TGTGCCAGCAGTTTAGGGCAGGGGGCGGGAAAACTGTTTTTT. The chain has TRBV12-3 or TRBV12-4 and TRBJ1-4, with 8 bases aligning to TRBD1. The CDR3 runs 14 residues. Trimming removed 1 base from V and 10 bases from J; junction bases left unmatched: 5.

This clonotype was seen many times. This rearrangement joins TRBV7-2 to TRBJ1-1; D remains unclear. Per germline, CDR1 SGHTA and CDR2 FQGNSA. V shed 3 bases and J shed 0 bases, with 8 bases lying between them. CDR3 size: 14 residues. CDR3: CASSLQLMNTEAFF. CDR3 bases: TGTGCCAGCAGCTTGCAGCTCATGAACACTGAAGCTTTCTTT.